The clone carrying this T cell receptor (beta chain) was recorded many times. Preparation of the TCRbeta library involved a method that used unique molecular identifiers. TCRdb processed the PCR reads anew with MiXCR; each CDR3 protein has one entry. The table records approximately 210,000 distinct CDR3 sequences, 13% to 15% of them present only once. The data stem from a study of T-cell reconstitution after alpha-beta-depleted transplantation in children. The sequence was collected from a human donor who donated a stem cell graft to a child with acute lymphoblastic leukemia. Sequences were derived from PBMCs from the stem cell graft donor, sampled from the stem cell graft.

This chain's CDR3 is CASSFTGTGEEKLFF. In DNA form, the CDR3 reads TGCGCCAGCAGCTTTACCGGGACAGGGGAAGAAAAACTGTTTTTT. The chain combines TRBV5-1 with TRBJ1-4, with 10 positions matching TRBD1. CDR1 SGHRS and CDR2 YFSETQ come from the germline V gene. The CDR3 runs 15 residues. The V and J ends lost 2 bases and 8 bases, in that order; junction bases with no gene match: 6.